This section outlines one T cell receptor (beta chain) sequence together with its context. The TRB cDNA libraries were prepared by 5' RACE with UMI labels. TCRdb reprocessed the 5' RACE reads and reports one entry per CDR3 protein, with no DNA. The sample table sets out under 70,000 distinct CDR3 sequences. Germline V gives CDR1 SGHDN, CDR2 FVKESK. CDR3 length: 14 residues. The data originate from a study of CXCR3-negative and CXCR3-positive naive CD8 T cells. This chain links TRBV14 with TRBJ2-7; TCRdb proposes TRBD1, but this gene call is untestable without DNA. The source material was memory CD8+ T cells from blood. The receptor comes from a human donor in good health. Some clones in this sample may be carry-over from other donors' samples. The CDR3 reads CASSLKLRGGEQYF.